This T cell receptor (beta chain) was profiled in a study of CD8 T cells in Susac syndrome. RNA in amounts of roughly 0.5 to 1 ug was reverse transcribed with random hexamers. MiXCR was run by TCRdb on the immunoSEQ multiplex PCR reads, yielding one entry per CDR3 protein. The table records 160,000 or so distinct CDR3 sequences, approximately 92% of them present only once. The V segment lost 7 bases and the J segment 6 bases; nucleotides outside the gene matches: 13. The CDR3 extends over 15 amino acids. The germline gives CDR1 MGHRA, CDR2 YSYEKL. CD8+ and CD4+ blood T cells underwent TCR beta sequencing.

This TCR was sampled from a human donor in good health. The sample consisted of CD4+ T cells from PBMCs. The genes are TRBV4-1 and TRBJ2-7; 9 nucleotides agree with TRBD1. This chain's CDR3 is CASTPTGGRGREQYF. CDR3 DNA: TGCGCCAGCACCCCCACAGGGGGCAGGGGTCGCGAGCAGTACTTC.